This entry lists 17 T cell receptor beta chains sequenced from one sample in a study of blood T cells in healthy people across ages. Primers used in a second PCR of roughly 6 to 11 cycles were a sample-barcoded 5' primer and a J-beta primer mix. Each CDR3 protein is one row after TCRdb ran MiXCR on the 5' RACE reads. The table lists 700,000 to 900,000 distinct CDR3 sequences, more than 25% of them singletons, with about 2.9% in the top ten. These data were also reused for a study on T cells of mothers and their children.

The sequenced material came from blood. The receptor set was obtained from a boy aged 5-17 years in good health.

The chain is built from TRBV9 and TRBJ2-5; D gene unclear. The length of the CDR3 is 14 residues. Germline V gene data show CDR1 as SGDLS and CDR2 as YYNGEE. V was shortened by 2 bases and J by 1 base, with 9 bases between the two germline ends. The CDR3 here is CASSVGQVQETQYF. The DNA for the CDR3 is TGTGCCAGCAGCGTTGGGCAGGTCCAAGAGACCCAGTACTTC.

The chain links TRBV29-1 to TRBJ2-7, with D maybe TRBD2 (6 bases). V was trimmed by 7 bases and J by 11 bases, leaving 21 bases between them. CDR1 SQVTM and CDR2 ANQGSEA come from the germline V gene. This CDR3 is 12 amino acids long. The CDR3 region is CSAQVQGSGEYF. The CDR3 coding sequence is TGCAGCGCCCAGGTGCAGGGTTCGGGGGAGTACTTC.

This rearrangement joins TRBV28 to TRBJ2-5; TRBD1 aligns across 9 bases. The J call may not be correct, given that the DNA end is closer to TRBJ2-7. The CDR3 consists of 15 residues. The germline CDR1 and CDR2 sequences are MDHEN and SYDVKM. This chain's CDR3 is CASSYGQGSAYEQYF. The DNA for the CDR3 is TGTGCCAGCAGTTACGGACAGGGGTCAGCCTACGAGCAGTACTTC.

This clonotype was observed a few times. The CDR3 spells CAWSGGAYNEQFF. The CDR3 nucleotides are TGTGCCTGGAGTGGCGGGGCCTACAATGAGCAGTTCTTC. The V call is TRBV30, the J call TRBJ2-1, with a possible D match to TRBD2 (6 bases). The germline CDR1 and CDR2 sequences are GTSNPN and SVGIG (reference sequence). V dropped 1 base and J dropped 2 bases, with 6 bases sitting between them. The CDR3 extends over 13 amino acids. The whole variable domain, remainder taken from reference TRBV30 and TRBJ2-1, is SQTIHQWPATLVQPVGSPLSLECTVEGTSNPNLYWYRQAAGRGLQLLFYSVGIGQISSEVPQNLSASRPQDRQFILSSKKLLLSDSGFYLCAWSGGAYNEQFFGPGTRLTVL.

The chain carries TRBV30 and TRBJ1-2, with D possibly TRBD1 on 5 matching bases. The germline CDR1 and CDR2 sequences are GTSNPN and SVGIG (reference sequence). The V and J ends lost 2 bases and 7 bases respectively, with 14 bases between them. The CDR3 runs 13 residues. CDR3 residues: CAWSMGPQGGYTF. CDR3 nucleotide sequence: TGTGCCTGGAGTATGGGGCCGCAGGGTGGCTACACCTTC.

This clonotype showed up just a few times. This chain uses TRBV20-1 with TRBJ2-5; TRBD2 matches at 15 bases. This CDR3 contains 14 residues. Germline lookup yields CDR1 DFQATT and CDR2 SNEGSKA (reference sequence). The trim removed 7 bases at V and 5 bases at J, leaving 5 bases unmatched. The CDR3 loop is CSGTSGGARETQYF. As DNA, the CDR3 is TGCAGTGGGACTAGCGGGGGGGCCCGGGAGACCCAGTACTTC.

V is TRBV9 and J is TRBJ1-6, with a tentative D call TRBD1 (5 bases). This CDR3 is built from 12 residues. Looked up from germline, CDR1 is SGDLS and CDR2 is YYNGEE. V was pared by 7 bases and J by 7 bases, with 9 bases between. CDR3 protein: CASSTANSPLHF. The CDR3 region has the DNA TGTGCCAGCTCGACAGCCAATTCACCCCTCCACTTT.

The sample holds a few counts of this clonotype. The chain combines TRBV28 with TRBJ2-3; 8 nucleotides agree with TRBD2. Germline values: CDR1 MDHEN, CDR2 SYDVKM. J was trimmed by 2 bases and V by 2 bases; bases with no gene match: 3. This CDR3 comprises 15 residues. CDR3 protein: CASSLLGGDTDTQYF. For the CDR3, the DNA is TGTGCCAGCAGTTTACTCGGGGGGGACACAGATACGCAGTATTTT.

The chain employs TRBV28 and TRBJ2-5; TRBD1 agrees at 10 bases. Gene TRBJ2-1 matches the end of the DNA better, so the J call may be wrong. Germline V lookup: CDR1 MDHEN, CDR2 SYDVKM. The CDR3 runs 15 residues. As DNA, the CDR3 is TGTGCCAGCACTACCCGGGACAGGGGAATCCATGAGCAGTTCTTC. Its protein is CASTTRDRGIHEQFF.

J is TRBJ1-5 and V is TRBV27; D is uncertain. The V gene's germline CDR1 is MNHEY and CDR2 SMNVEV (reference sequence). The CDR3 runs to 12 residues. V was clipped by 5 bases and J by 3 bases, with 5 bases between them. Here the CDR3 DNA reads TGTGCCAGCAGTCCTAACAATCAGCCCCAGCATTTT. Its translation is CASSPNNQPQHF.

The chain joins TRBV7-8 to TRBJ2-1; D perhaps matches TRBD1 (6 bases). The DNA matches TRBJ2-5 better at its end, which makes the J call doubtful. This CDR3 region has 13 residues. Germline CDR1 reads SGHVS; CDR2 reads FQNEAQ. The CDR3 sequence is CASSQGWLETQYF. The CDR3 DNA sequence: TGTGCCAGCAGTCAGGGGTGGTTGGAGACCCAGTACTTC.

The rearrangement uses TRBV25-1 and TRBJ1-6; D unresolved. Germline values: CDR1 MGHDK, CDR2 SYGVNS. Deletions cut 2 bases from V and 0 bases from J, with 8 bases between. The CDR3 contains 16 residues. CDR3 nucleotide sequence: TGTGCCAGCAGTGAAACCAGGAGCTCCTATAATTCACCCCTCCACTTT. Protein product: CASSETRSSYNSPLHF.

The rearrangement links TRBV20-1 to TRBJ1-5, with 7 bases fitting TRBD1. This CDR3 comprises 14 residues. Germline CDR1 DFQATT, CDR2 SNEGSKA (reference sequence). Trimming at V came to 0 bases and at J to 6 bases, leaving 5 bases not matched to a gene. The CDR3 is CSARDRGPGQPQHF. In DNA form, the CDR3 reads TGCAGTGCTAGAGATAGGGGGCCGGGTCAGCCCCAGCATTTT.

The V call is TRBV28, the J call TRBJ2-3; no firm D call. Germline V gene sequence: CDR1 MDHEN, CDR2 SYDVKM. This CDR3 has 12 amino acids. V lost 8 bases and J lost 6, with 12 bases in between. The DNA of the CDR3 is TGTGCCAGCTTGTCGGTGGGGGATACGCAGTATTTT. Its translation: CASLSVGDTQYF.

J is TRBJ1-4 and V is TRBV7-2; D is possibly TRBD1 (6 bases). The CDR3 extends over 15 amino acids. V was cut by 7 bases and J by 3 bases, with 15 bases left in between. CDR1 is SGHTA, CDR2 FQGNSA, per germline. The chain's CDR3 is CASTLYRDPNEKLFF. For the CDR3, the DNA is TGTGCCAGCACCCTTTACAGGGATCCTAATGAAAAACTGTTTTTT.

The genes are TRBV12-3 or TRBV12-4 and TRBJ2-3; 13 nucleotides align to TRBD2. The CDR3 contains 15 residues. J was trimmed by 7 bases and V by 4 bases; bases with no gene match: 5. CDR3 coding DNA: TGTGCCAGCAGTTCAACTAGCGGGGGGGCTAATACGCAGTATTTT. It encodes CASSSTSGGANTQYF.

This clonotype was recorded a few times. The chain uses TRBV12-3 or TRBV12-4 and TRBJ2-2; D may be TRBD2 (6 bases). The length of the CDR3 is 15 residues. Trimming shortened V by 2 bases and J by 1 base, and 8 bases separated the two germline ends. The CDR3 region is CASSLSGRNTGELFF. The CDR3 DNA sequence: TGTGCCAGCAGTTTATCCGGGAGGAACACCGGGGAGCTGTTTTTT.